The clone carrying this TCR beta chain was counted at least ten times. TCRdb reanalysed the 5' RACE reads using MiXCR and keeps one entry per CDR3 protein. The sample consists of tens of thousands of distinct CDR3 sequences, about 16% of them appearing once. These data come from a study of T cells of healthy individuals. J lost 5 bases, V lost 7 bases, and 13 bases had no gene match. The germline CDR1 and CDR2 sequences are SGHAT and FQNNGV. This CDR3 is 16 amino acids long. The chain couples TRBV11-2 to TRBJ2-2; 7 nucleotides align to TRBD2. The clonotype originates from a human donor in good health. As DNA, the CDR3 is TGTGCCAGCATCGGGGGAGCGGGGTCGGGAACCGGGGAGCTGTTTTTT. Translated: CASIGGAGSGTGELFF.